Each of the 27 T cell receptor beta chains below was sequenced from the same sample in a study of blood T cell repertoires in COVID-19. TCRdb's copy holds only in-frame clones and misses some; the assay was immunoSEQ multiplex PCR. The repertoire holds some 110,000 clones, with roughly 81% as singletons. Material: peripheral blood. These TCRs come from a man in his forties with acute or convalescent COVID-19.

The rearrangement joins TRBV19 to TRBJ2-5; D call uncertain. Germline CDR1 and CDR2: LNHDA and SQIVND (reference sequence). The CDR3 extends over 14 amino acids. The ends were cut back, 4 bases at V and 5 bases at J, with 14 bases in the middle. This CDR3 is CASSTPSKPETQYF. The CDR3 DNA sequence: TGTGCCAGTAGTACCCCCTCTAAGCCTGAGACCCAGTACTTC. The full variable domain, rest sourced from reference TRBV19 and TRBJ2-5, is DGGITQSPKYLFRKEGQNVTLSCEQNLNHDAMYWYRQDPGQGLRLIYYSQIVNDFQKGDIAEGYSVSREKKESFPLTVTSAQKNPTAFYLCASSTPSKPETQYFGPGTRLLVL.

The CDR3 DNA sequence: TGTGCCAGTAGTATAATGCAGGGCTCTGAAGCTTTCTTT. It yields the protein CASSIMQGSEAFF. The V call is TRBV19, the J call TRBJ1-1; D may be TRBD1 (5 bases). CDR1 LNHDA and CDR2 SQIVND come from the germline V gene (reference sequence). CDR3 length: 13 residues. The germline V and J ends were trimmed by 2 bases and 6 bases, with 10 bases remaining between them.

The J gene is TRBJ2-1, the V gene TRBV3-1 (or the pseudogene TRBV3-2), with 7 bases that match TRBD2. This CDR3 is built from 18 residues. Germline CDR1 and CDR2: LGHDT and YNNKEL (reference sequence). V was clipped by 4 bases and J by 3 bases; unmatched bases: 15. CDR3 sequence reads: CASSPPSPLAGVYNEQFF. The CDR3 coding sequence is TGTGCCAGCAGCCCCCCATCTCCCTTAGCGGGTGTCTACAATGAGCAGTTCTTC.

This clone is a singleton in its sample. The genes are TRBV7-2 and TRBJ2-2; a weak D match, TRBD1 (5 bases). The V end lost 3 bases, the J end lost 2 bases, and 10 bases lay between the germline ends. This CDR3 has 15 residues. Germline V gene lookup returns CDR1 SGHTA and CDR2 FQGNSA. For the CDR3, the DNA is TGTGCCAGCAGCTTCCACAGGCTTAACACCGGGGAGCTGTTTTTT. Its translation: CASSFHRLNTGELFF.

The chain couples TRBV18 to TRBJ2-3; 7 nucleotides align to TRBD2. V shed 0 bases and J 1 base; nucleotides not matched to a gene: 1. The CDR3 has 15 residues. The V gene's germline CDR1 is KGHSH and CDR2 LQKENI. The CDR3 loop is CASSPPLAGTDTQYF. CDR3 DNA: TGTGCCAGCTCACCACCGCTAGCGGGCACAGATACGCAGTATTTT.

This sequence joins TRBV10-1 and TRBJ1-2; D not resolved. Per the germline V gene, CDR1 is WNHNN and CDR2 is SYGVQD (reference sequence). The CDR3 totals 12 residues. Trimming took off 5 bases at V and 7 bases at J, with 11 bases between the two ends. The CDR3: CASSFGFCGYTF. The CDR3 DNA reads as TGCGCCAGCAGTTTCGGGTTCTGTGGCTACACCTTC.

V usage is TRBV9 and J usage is TRBJ2-3; no firm D call. Germline CDR1 is SGDLS and CDR2 is YYNGEE. Trimming left V 1 base short and J 6 bases short, with 6 bases between. This CDR3 is built from 12 residues. The CDR3 DNA is TGTGCCAGCAGCGTAAACAAGGATACGCAGTATTTT. It is translated as CASSVNKDTQYF. Supplemented by reference TRBV9 and TRBJ2-3, the full variable domain reads DSGVTQTPKHLITATGQRVTLRCSPRSGDLSVYWYQQSLDQGLQFLIQYYNGEERAKGNILERFSAQQFPDLHSELNLSSLELGDSALYFCASSVNKDTQYFGPGTRLTVL.

The chain has TRBV5-6 and TRBJ2-2; D uncertain. The CDR3 has 19 residues. V was pared by 3 bases and J by 2 bases, with 23 bases between. Looked up from germline, CDR1 is SGHDT and CDR2 is YYEEEE. CDR3 sequence (DNA): TGTGCCAGCAGCTCGCGATACTATCAGCGCAAGCCAAACACCGGGGAGCTGTTTTTT. Amino acids: CASSSRYYQRKPNTGELFF. Full variable domain (rest looked up from reference TRBV5-6 and TRBJ2-2): DAGVTQSPTHLIKTRGQQVTLRCSPKSGHDTVSWYQQALGQGPQFIFQYYEEEERQRGNFPDRFSGHQFPNYSSELNVNALLLGDSALYLCASSSRYYQRKPNTGELFFGEGSRLTVL.

The chain recombines TRBV19 with TRBJ2-1; D is possibly TRBD2 (5 bases). The CDR3 extends over 13 amino acids. Germline V gene sequence: CDR1 LNHDA, CDR2 SQIVND (reference sequence). Trimming left V 0 bases short and J 15 bases short, with 15 bases between. The CDR3 loop is CASSIDPSGRGFF. CDR3 DNA: TGTGCCAGTAGTATAGATCCGTCGGGTCGGGGGTTCTTC.

This clone occurred a few times. The chain recombines TRBV18 with TRBJ1-6, with TRBD1 as a possible D gene (5 bases). Germline assignment: CDR1 KGHSH and CDR2 LQKENI. The CDR3 extends over 13 amino acids. V lost 3 bases and J 7 bases, leaving 7 bases between the germline ends. CDR3 sequence (DNA): TGTGCCAGCTCACCGTCAGGGAATTCACCCCTCCACTTT. This sequence encodes CASSPSGNSPLHF.

This clone has only one observation. V gene TRBV18 combines with J gene TRBJ1-6; 7 bases match TRBD1. The V gene's germline CDR1 is KGHSH and CDR2 LQKENI. The V and J ends lost 2 bases and 0 bases, in that order; junction bases with no gene match: 1. The CDR3 is 16 amino acids. This CDR3 is CASSPRDSSYNSPLHF. DNA for the CDR3: TGTGCCAGCTCACCAAGGGACAGCTCCTATAATTCACCCCTCCACTTT. Full variable domain (remainder filled in from reference TRBV18 and TRBJ1-6): NAGVMQNPRHLVRRRGQEARLRCSPMKGHSHVYWYRQLPEEGLKFMVYLQKENIIDESGMPKERFSAEFPKEGPSILRIQQVVRGDSAAYFCASSPRDSSYNSPLHFGNGTRLTVT.

The chain joins TRBV9 to TRBJ2-1; 9 nucleotides align to TRBD1. This CDR3 is 16 amino acids long. The J segment lost 5 bases and the V segment lost 3 bases, leaving 9 bases of the junction unmatched. The V gene's germline CDR1 is SGDLS and CDR2 YYNGEE. The CDR3 region is CASSASGTGTDNEQFF. The CDR3 DNA sequence: TGTGCCAGCAGCGCCTCCGGGACAGGGACGGACAATGAGCAGTTCTTC.

This chain connects TRBV7-9 to TRBJ2-5; no clear D gene. Trimming cost V 5 bases and J 5 bases, with 15 bases left between them. Germline-derived CDR1 and CDR2 are SEHNR and FQNEAQ (reference sequence). The CDR3 has 14 amino acids. CDR3 amino acids: CASSHAIQWETQYF. CDR3 coding DNA: TGTGCCAGCAGCCACGCAATACAATGGGAGACCCAGTACTTC.

The chain couples TRBV18 to TRBJ1-2, with 9 bases identical to TRBD1. The trim removed 4 bases at V and 8 bases at J, leaving 5 bases unmatched. The CDR3 covers 13 residues. Looked up from germline, CDR1 is KGHSH and CDR2 is LQKENI. The CDR3 loop is CASSRDRESGYTF. The CDR3 DNA reads TGTGCCAGCTCACGGGACAGGGAGTCGGGCTACACCTTC.

The gene calls are TRBV11-3 and TRBJ1-1, with TRBD1 identical over 8 bases. V lost 5 bases and J lost 1; bases outside the gene matches: 12. The CDR3 spans 17 residues. Per the germline V gene, CDR1 is SGHNT and CDR2 is YENEEA. CDR3 DNA sequence: TGTGCCAGCAGCCAGTGGCAGGGGGCCTTGCCGAACACTGAAGCTTTCTTT. This sequence encodes CASSQWQGALPNTEAFF.

The chain combines TRBV6-6 with TRBJ1-2; D remains unclear. CDR1 is MNHNY, CDR2 SVGAGI, per germline (reference sequence). This CDR3 spans 11 amino acids. Trimming removed 2 bases from V and 8 bases from J, with 6 bases in between. In DNA, the CDR3 is TGTGCCAGCAGTTACGAGAGAGGCTACACCTTC. It codes for CASSYERGYTF.

This clone has just one count. The chain carries TRBV7-6 and TRBJ1-6; TRBD1 matches at 7 bases. CDR3 length: 15 amino acids. V was pared by 6 bases and J by 7 bases, with 9 bases of the junction left unmatched. CDR1 and CDR2 (germline): SGHVS, FNYEAQ. Here the CDR3 DNA reads TGTGCCAGCAGTTCGACAGGGAGAAAGAATTCACCCCTCCACTTT. Translation: CASSSTGRKNSPLHF.

This clone was observed once. The chain has TRBV6-2 or TRBV6-3 and TRBJ2-1; 7 positions agree with TRBD2. The germline CDR1 and CDR2 sequences are MNHEY and SVGEGT. V lost 0 bases and J lost 6; bases outside the gene matches: 8. This CDR3 contains 16 residues. The CDR3 nucleotides read TGTGCCAGCAGTTACTCGGGGGGAGGGAACCGCAATGAGCAGTTCTTC. The encoded protein is CASSYSGGGNRNEQFF.

The rearrangement links TRBV27 to TRBJ1-5, with D perhaps TRBD1 (6 bases). This CDR3 is 16 amino acids long. Germline V gene data show CDR1 as MNHEY and CDR2 as SMNVEV (reference sequence). The V end lost 2 bases, the J end lost 7 bases, and 18 bases lay between the germline ends. CDR3 in DNA: TGTGCCAGCAGTTTAATCGGCCCAGGGGATATGCAGCCCCAGCATTTT. This codes for CASSLIGPGDMQPQHF.

The chain combines TRBV5-1 with TRBJ2-3; D is possibly TRBD1 (6 bases). The germline CDR1 and CDR2 sequences are SGHRS and YFSETQ. Trimming took 0 bases from V and 8 from J, leaving 10 bases between them. The CDR3 is 13 amino acids. The DNA for the CDR3 is TGCGCCAGCAGCTTGGAACTAGGGGGTACGCAGTATTTT. This translates into CASSLELGGTQYF.

The rearrangement links TRBV13 to TRBJ2-3, with 8 bases fitting TRBD1. CDR1 and CDR2 (germline): PRHDT, FYEKMQ (reference sequence). The CDR3 totals 14 residues. V dropped 2 bases and J dropped 5; count of bases not matched to a gene: 3. The CDR3 spells CASSLQGAGDTQYF. The DNA for the CDR3 is TGTGCCAGCAGCTTACAGGGGGCGGGAGATACGCAGTATTTT.

The chain couples TRBV7-2 to TRBJ2-3; maybe TRBD2 (5 bases). Trimming removed 5 bases from V and 6 bases from J, with 21 bases in between. Germline-derived CDR1 and CDR2 are SGHTA and FQGNSA. This CDR3 has 16 amino acids. The CDR3 DNA follows: TGTGCCAGCAGCACCGGAGGCAGCTATTCCACGGATACGCAGTATTTT. It specifies CASSTGGSYSTDTQYF.

The chain combines TRBV5-6 with TRBJ1-2; the match to TRBD1 covers 10 bases. The CDR3 length is 14 residues. Trimming cost V 6 bases and J 4 bases; bases outside gene matches: 6. Per germline, CDR1 SGHDT and CDR2 YYEEEE. This CDR3 reads CASTPGQGLYGYTF. CDR3 DNA sequence: TGTGCCAGCACTCCGGGACAGGGGCTCTATGGCTACACCTTC.

This clone was detected only once. The chain has TRBV15 and TRBJ2-3; 11 bases are shared with TRBD2. V shed 3 bases, J shed 8 bases, and the junction held 10 bases outside the gene matches. Looked up from germline, CDR1 is LNHNV and CDR2 is YYDKDF (reference sequence). CDR3 length: 16 amino acids. The CDR3 loop is CATSSASGGPPGTQYF. DNA of the CDR3: TGTGCCACCAGCAGTGCTAGCGGGGGGCCCCCGGGTACGCAGTATTTT.

The rearrangement links TRBV25-1 to TRBJ2-3, with no clear D. Germline-derived CDR1 and CDR2 are MGHDK and SYGVNS. This CDR3 comprises 14 residues. V gave up 3 bases and J gave up 4 bases, with 11 bases separating them. The DNA for the CDR3 is TGTGCCAGCAGTGACCAACTGGGCCCAGATACGCAGTATTTT. It translates to CASSDQLGPDTQYF.

This chain links TRBV28 with TRBJ2-1, with D unresolved. CDR1 and CDR2 (germline): MDHEN, SYDVKM. Trimming removed 1 base from V and 4 bases from J, with 8 bases in between. The CDR3 totals 14 residues. The CDR3 region is CASSLSQNYNEQFF. DNA of the CDR3: TGTGCCAGCAGTTTATCCCAGAATTACAATGAGCAGTTCTTC.

The chain carries TRBV4-3 and TRBJ2-1; 11 bases match TRBD2. Germline V gene sequence: CDR1 LGHNA, CDR2 YSLEER. Unmatched junction bases numbered 13, after V lost 3 bases and J lost 0 bases. The CDR3 runs to 20 residues. In nucleotides, the CDR3 is TGCGCCAGCAGCCACCCTGTTAGCGGGGGGGCCGGTAGCTCCTACAATGAGCAGTTCTTC. Translated: CASSHPVSGGAGSSYNEQFF.